The entry that follows covers one T cell receptor beta chain sequence. What it recognizes is unknown. This sample is drawn from a study of CD8+ T cells in alopecia areata. Study results and caveats: When scalp samples are sequenced, resident alphabeta T cells of normal skin are also captured.

The J segment lost 3 bases and the V segment lost 4 bases, leaving 6 bases of the junction unmatched. The CDR3 sequence is 16 residues long. From germline, CDR1 is SEHNR and CDR2 FQNEAQ (reference sequence). Isolated RNA was reverse transcribed into cDNA used as the sequencing template. The repertoire was sequenced with immunoSEQ multiplex PCR; TCRdb's copy has only in-frame clones and lacks some. The table includes some 170,000 clones, about 67% detected once. The clonotype originates from a human donor with alopecia areata. The chain couples TRBV7-9 to TRBJ2-5; 12 positions agree with TRBD2. Sequencing used CD8+ T cells sorted from blood, obtained at week 0. CDR3 amino acids: CASSSFRLAGEETQYF. In DNA, the CDR3 is TGTGCCAGCAGCTCCTTTAGACTAGCGGGGGAAGAGACCCAGTACTTC.